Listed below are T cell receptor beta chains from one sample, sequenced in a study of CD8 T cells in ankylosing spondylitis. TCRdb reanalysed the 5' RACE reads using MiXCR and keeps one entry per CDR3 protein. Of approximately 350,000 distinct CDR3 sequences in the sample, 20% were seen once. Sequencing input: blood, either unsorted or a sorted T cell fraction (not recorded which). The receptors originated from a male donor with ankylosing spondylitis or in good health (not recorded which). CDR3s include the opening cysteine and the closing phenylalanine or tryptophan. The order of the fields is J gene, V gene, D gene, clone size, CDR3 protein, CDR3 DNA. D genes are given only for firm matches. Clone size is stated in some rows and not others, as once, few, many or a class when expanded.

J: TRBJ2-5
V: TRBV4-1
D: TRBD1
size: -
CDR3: CASSQGVTGQETQYF
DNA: TGCGCCAGCAGCCAAGGAGTGACAGGGCAAGAGACCCAGTACTTC

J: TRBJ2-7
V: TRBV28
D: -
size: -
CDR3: CASRPVGTSSYEQYF
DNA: TGTGCCAGCAGGCCGGTCGGGACTTCCTCCTACGAGCAGTACTTC

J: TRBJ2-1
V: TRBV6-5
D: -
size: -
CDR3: CASSYSGRDRGLYNEQFF
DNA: TGTGCCAGCAGTTACTCGGGACGGGACAGAGGACTATACAATGAGCAGTTCTTC

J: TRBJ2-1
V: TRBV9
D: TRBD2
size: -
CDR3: CASSAASGLTYNEQFF
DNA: TGTGCCAGCAGCGCCGCTAGCGGGTTAACCTACAATGAGCAGTTCTTC

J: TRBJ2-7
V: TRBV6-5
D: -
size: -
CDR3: CASSYSEGYEQYF
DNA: TGTGCCAGCAGTTACTCGGAGGGTTACGAGCAGTACTTC

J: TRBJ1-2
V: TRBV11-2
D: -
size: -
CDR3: CASSLGVGGSLSAGYTF
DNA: TGTGCCAGCAGCTTAGGTGTTGGTGGCAGCCTTTCAGCCGGCTACACCTTC

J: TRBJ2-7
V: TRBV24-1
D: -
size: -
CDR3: CATSDPSYEQYF
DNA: TGTGCCACCAGTGACCCCTCCTACGAGCAGTACTTC

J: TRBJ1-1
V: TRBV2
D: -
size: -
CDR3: CASREGAEAFF
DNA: TGTGCCAGCAGGGAGGGGGCTGAAGCTTTCTTT

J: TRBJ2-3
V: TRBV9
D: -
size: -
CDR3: CASSVAGSDLDTQYF
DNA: TGTGCCAGCAGCGTAGCAGGTAGCGACCTAGATACGCAGTATTTT

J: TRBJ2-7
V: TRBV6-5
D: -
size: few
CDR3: CASRYSETYEQYF
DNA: TGTGCCAGCAGATACAGCGAGACCTACGAGCAGTACTTC

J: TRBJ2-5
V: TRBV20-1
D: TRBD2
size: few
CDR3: CSAGLTHYSGGKETQYF
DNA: TGCAGTGCTGGTCTCACTCATTATAGCGGGGGGAAAGAGACCCAGTACTTC

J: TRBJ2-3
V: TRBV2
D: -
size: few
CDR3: CASSQLYRETGTDTQYF
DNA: TGTGCCAGCAGCCAACTTTACAGGGAGACTGGCACAGATACGCAGTATTTT

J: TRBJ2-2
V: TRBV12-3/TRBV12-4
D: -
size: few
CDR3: CASSPRRQVNTGELFF
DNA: TGTGCCAGCAGCCCCCGGCGGCAGGTTAACACCGGGGAGCTGTTTTTT

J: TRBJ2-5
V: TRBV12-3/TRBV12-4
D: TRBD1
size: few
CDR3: CASSPGQGPGNQETQYF
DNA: TGTGCCAGCAGCCCGGGACAGGGGCCGGGGAATCAAGAGACCCAGTACTTC

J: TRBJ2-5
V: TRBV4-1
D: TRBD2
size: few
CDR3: CASSQDGGGRETQYF
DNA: TGCGCCAGCAGCCAAGATGGCGGGGGACGAGAGACCCAGTACTTC

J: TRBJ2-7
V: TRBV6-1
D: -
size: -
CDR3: CASRDWEGFYEQYF
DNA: TGTGCCAGCAGGGATTGGGAAGGGTTCTACGAGCAGTACTTC

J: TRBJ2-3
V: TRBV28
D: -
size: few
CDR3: CASSLDASSSTDTQYF
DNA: TGTGCCAGCAGTTTAGACGCATCTTCTAGCACAGATACGCAGTATTTT

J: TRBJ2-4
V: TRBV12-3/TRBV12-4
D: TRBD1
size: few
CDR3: CASRPPGQGLENIQYF
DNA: TGTGCCAGCAGGCCGCCGGGACAGGGTCTGGAAAACATTCAGTACTTC

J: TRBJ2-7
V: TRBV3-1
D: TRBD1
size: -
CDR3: CASSAYTGQGTEQYF
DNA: TGTGCCAGCAGCGCCTATACAGGACAGGGGACCGAGCAGTACTTC

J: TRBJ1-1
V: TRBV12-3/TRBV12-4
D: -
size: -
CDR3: CASSFGAGDTEAFF
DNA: TGTGCCAGCAGTTTTGGGGCGGGTGACACTGAAGCTTTCTTT

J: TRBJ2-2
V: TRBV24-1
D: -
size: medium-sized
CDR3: CATQKLGSNTGELFF
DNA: TGTGCCACCCAGAAACTAGGTTCGAACACCGGGGAGCTGTTTTTT

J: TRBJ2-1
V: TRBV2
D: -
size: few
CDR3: CASSEPQEQFF
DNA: TGTGCCAGCAGTGAACCCCAAGAGCAGTTCTTC

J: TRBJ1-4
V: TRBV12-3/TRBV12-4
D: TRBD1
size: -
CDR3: CATSPLKGGAEKLFF
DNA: TGTGCCACCAGTCCCCTAAAAGGGGGCGCTGAAAAACTGTTTTTT

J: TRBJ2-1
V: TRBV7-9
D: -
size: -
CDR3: CASSLRENNEQFF
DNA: TGTGCCAGCAGCCTCCGGGAGAACAATGAGCAGTTCTTC

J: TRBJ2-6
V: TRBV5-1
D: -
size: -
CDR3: CASSDSQNSGANVLTF
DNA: TGCGCCAGCAGTGACAGTCAGAACTCTGGGGCCAACGTCCTGACTTTC

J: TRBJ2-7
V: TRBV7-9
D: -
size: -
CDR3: CASSLAALNEQYF
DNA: TGTGCCAGCAGCTTAGCTGCCCTTAACGAGCAGTACTTC

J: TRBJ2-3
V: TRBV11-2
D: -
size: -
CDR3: CASSHLWGEYF
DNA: TGTGCCAGCAGTCACCTTTGGGGCGAGTATTTT

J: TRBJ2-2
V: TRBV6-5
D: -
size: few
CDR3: CASSHWGVSANTGELFF
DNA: TGTGCCAGCAGTCACTGGGGGGTGTCAGCAAACACCGGGGAGCTGTTTTTT

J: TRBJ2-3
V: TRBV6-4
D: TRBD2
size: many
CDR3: CASSPQETSGGSDTQYF
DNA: TGTGCCAGCAGTCCCCAGGAGACTAGCGGGGGGTCGGATACGCAGTATTTT

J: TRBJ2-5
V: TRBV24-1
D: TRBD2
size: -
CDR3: CATSDPVGGWETQYF
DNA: TGTGCCACCAGTGATCCTGTGGGGGGGTGGGAGACCCAGTACTTC

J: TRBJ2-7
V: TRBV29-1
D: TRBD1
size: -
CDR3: CSVEGLDRAPSYEQYF
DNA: TGCAGCGTTGAAGGGCTGGACAGGGCCCCCTCCTACGAGCAGTACTTC

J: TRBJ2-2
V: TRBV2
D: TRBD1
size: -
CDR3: CASRDPGQGIGELFF
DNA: TGTGCCAGCAGGGACCCGGGACAGGGAATCGGGGAGCTGTTTTTT

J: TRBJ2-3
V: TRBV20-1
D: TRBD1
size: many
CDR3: CSARGDRFTSTDTQYF
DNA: TGCAGTGCTAGAGGGGACAGGTTCACTAGCACAGATACGCAGTATTTT

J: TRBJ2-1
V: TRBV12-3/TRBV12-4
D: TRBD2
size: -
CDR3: CASSTSGGALDEQFF
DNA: TGTGCCAGCAGTACTAGCGGGGGGGCCTTGGATGAGCAGTTCTTC

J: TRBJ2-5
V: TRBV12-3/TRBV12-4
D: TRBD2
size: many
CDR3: CASSLDRGGETQYF
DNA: TGTGCCAGCAGTTTAGACCGCGGGGGGGAGACCCAGTACTTC

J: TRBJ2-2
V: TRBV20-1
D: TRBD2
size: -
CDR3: CSAEKRGGNWTGELFF
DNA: TGCAGTGCTGAGAAGCGGGGGGGCAATTGGACCGGGGAGCTGTTTTTT

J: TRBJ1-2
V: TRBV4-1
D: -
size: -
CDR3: CASSQGRGYTF
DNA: TGCGCCAGCAGCCAGGGCAGGGGCTACACCTTC

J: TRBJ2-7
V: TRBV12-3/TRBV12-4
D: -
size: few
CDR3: CASNPPGQPHEQYF
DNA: TGTGCCAGCAATCCCCCCGGGCAACCTCACGAGCAGTACTTC